The 22 T cell receptor beta chains given below trace back to one sample, sequenced in a study of T cell responses to AZD1222 COVID-19 vaccine. Libraries were prepared by immunoSEQ multiplex PCR; TCRdb keeps only in-frame clonotypes and omits some of them. The sample lists some 150,000 clones; 90% were seen once. Here the sequenced sample was peripheral blood, taken on day 0 of AZD1222 vaccination. The receptors shown here come from an adult in good health.

The chain carries TRBV28 and TRBJ2-7, with 7 positions matching TRBD1. The trim removed 3 bases at V and 3 bases at J, leaving 5 bases unmatched. The CDR3 is made up of 14 amino acids. CDR1 is MDHEN and CDR2 is SYDVKM in the germline V gene. This CDR3 is CASSLRQGFYEQYF. The CDR3 DNA reads TGTGCCAGCAGTTTGAGACAGGGTTTCTACGAGCAGTACTTC. Drawing the rest from reference TRBV28 and TRBJ2-7, the complete variable domain is DVKVTQSSRYLVKRTGEKVFLECVQDMDHENMFWYRQDPGLGLRLIYFSYDVKMKEKGDIPEGYSVSREKKERFSLILESASTNQTSMYLCASSLRQGFYEQYFGPGTRLTVT.

The V and J genes are TRBV4-3 and TRBJ1-1; tentative D call: TRBD1 (6 bases). The germline gives CDR1 LGHNA, CDR2 YSLEER. The CDR3 is 15 residues long. V shed 0 bases and J shed 4 bases, with 12 bases lying between them. The CDR3 DNA sequence: TGCGCCAGCAGCCAAGAAGTACAGGGTGTCACTGAAGCTTTCTTT. This sequence encodes CASSQEVQGVTEAFF.

J is TRBJ1-1 and V is TRBV7-8, with D hard to call. There are 13 residues in the CDR3. The V and J ends lost 4 bases and 0 bases respectively, with 6 bases between them. CDR1 and CDR2 (germline): SGHVS, FQNEAQ. The DNA of the CDR3 is TGTGCCAGCAGCTCAAACATGAACACTGAAGCTTTCTTT. It codes for CASSSNMNTEAFF. Based on the CDR3 plus reference TRBV7-8 and TRBJ1-1, the full variable domain is GAGVSQSPRYKVAKRGQDVALRCDPISGHVSLFWYQQALGQGPEFLTYFQNEAQLDKSGLPSDRFFAERPEGSVSTLKIQRTQQEDSAVYLCASSSNMNTEAFFGQGTRLTVV.

The chain combines TRBV9 with TRBJ2-5; 7 bases fit TRBD2. CDR1 SGDLS and CDR2 YYNGEE come from the germline V gene. The CDR3 covers 15 residues. V lost 0 bases and J lost 5; bases outside the gene matches: 7. CDR3 region: CASSVEWGGSETQYF. The DNA of the CDR3 is TGTGCCAGCAGCGTAGAGTGGGGCGGGAGTGAGACCCAGTACTTC.

V is TRBV6-5 and J is TRBJ2-1, with no clear D. Germline CDR1 and CDR2: MNHEY and SVGAGI. There are 14 residues in the CDR3. V lost 7 bases and J lost 0, with 10 bases in between. The CDR3 spells CASKAPGSYNEQFF. The CDR3 nucleotides read TGTGCCAGCAAAGCCCCTGGCTCCTACAATGAGCAGTTCTTC.

The CDR3 DNA follows: TGTGCCAGCAGTGTGCGACAGGCGAATAATTCACCCCTCCACTTT. Its translation: CASSVRQANNSPLHF. This chain links TRBV28 with TRBJ1-6; D is perhaps TRBD1 (6 bases). The CDR3 is 15 amino acids. Trimming cost V 5 bases and J 5 bases, with 13 bases left between them. The germline gives CDR1 MDHEN, CDR2 SYDVKM.

The chain carries TRBV20-1 and TRBJ1-2; D remains unclear. The CDR3 runs to 11 residues. The germline V gene encodes CDR1 DFQATT and CDR2 SNEGSKA (reference sequence). The V end was cut by 5 bases, the J end by 4 bases, with 8 bases between. In DNA, the CDR3 is TGCAGTGCTCCGGACCTCTATGGCTACACCTTC. Its protein product is CSAPDLYGYTF.

CDR3 nucleotide sequence: TGTGCCAGCAGTTTAGGACAGGGTCTCAATGAGCAGTTCTTC. Translated, it gives CASSLGQGLNEQFF. The chain combines TRBV28 with TRBJ2-1, with 8 bases matching TRBD1. Unmatched junction bases numbered 3, after V lost 2 bases and J lost 6 bases. From germline, CDR1 is MDHEN and CDR2 SYDVKM. This CDR3 spans 14 amino acids.

The chain joins TRBV6-5 to TRBJ2-7; D ambiguous. Germline V CDR1 and CDR2: MNHEY, SVGAGI. V gave up 5 bases and J gave up 2 bases, with 10 bases separating them. The CDR3 is made up of 13 amino acids. The chain's CDR3 is CASSNSRAYEQYF. The CDR3 nucleotides are TGTGCCAGCAGTAACAGCCGAGCCTACGAGCAGTACTTC.

This clone was seen a single time. J is TRBJ2-1 and V is TRBV19; 9 bases map to TRBD2. The CDR3 is 14 residues long. In germline, CDR1 is LNHDA, CDR2 SQIVND (reference sequence). Losses at the gene ends were 4 bases for V and 4 bases for J; bases not matched to a gene: 2. The CDR3 DNA reads TGTGCCAGTAGTAGCGGGAGGGCTTACAATGAGCAGTTCTTC. This codes for CASSSGRAYNEQFF.

This chain uses TRBV10-3 with TRBJ2-7; D unclear. Deletions cut 0 bases from V and 6 bases from J, with 12 bases between. Looked up from germline, CDR1 is ENHRY and CDR2 is SYGVKD. This CDR3 is built from 14 residues. CDR3 DNA: TGTGCCATCAGTGAGTCTCGCAAAGGTGGCGAGCAGTACTTC. It translates to CAISESRKGGEQYF.

The chain joins TRBV12-3 or TRBV12-4 to TRBJ2-7, with a weak D call TRBD2 (6 bases). CDR3 size: 13 residues. V gave up 3 bases and J gave up 6 bases, with 12 bases separating them. Written as DNA, the CDR3 is TGTGCCAGCAGTTTGTCTAGACTAGGCGAGCAGTACTTC. Translation gives CASSLSRLGEQYF.

The chain couples TRBV6-5 to TRBJ2-5; D may be TRBD1 (5 bases). Germline CDR1 MNHEY, CDR2 SVGAGI. The CDR3 has 13 amino acids. Trimming shortened V by 4 bases and J by 4 bases, and 10 bases separated the two germline ends. The CDR3 here is CASSFRVGETQYF. In nucleotides, the CDR3 is TGTGCCAGCAGTTTCAGGGTTGGAGAGACCCAGTACTTC.

The chain carries TRBV6-5 and TRBJ2-3; D gene ambiguous. Germline CDR1 MNHEY, CDR2 SVGAGI. This CDR3 is built from 12 residues. V was cut by 4 bases and J by 8 bases, with 10 bases left in between. As DNA, the CDR3 is TGTGCCAGCAGTTCATCCTGGGCTACGCAGTATTTT. Protein sequence: CASSSSWATQYF.

The gene calls are TRBV7-2 and TRBJ1-2, with unresolved D. CDR3 length equals 14 residues. Germline CDR1 reads SGHTA; CDR2 reads FQGNSA. Deletions cut 1 base from V and 5 bases from J, with 11 bases between. CDR3: CASSLVFSEYGYTF. The CDR3 coding sequence is TGTGCCAGCAGCTTAGTTTTCTCCGAGTATGGCTACACCTTC.

The chain carries TRBV27 and TRBJ2-3; no firm D call. Germline V lookup: CDR1 MNHEY, CDR2 SMNVEV (reference sequence). V gave up 3 bases and J gave up 0 bases, with 13 bases separating them. This CDR3 is built from 16 residues. The DNA of the CDR3 is TGTGCCAGCAGTTTGCACCGAGCCTTGAGCACAGATACGCAGTATTTT. Translated, it gives CASSLHRALSTDTQYF.

The rearrangement links TRBV5-4 to TRBJ1-4, with 7 bases fitting TRBD1. This CDR3 contains 14 residues. Unmatched junction bases numbered 11, after V lost 2 bases and J lost 13 bases. Germline CDR1 reads SGHNT; CDR2 reads YYREEE (reference sequence). CDR3 bases: TGTGCCAGCAGCTTAGATACAGGGGCGGGAGGACTGTTTTTT. Translating gives CASSLDTGAGGLFF.

V is TRBV28 and J is TRBJ2-3; D remains ambiguous. The CDR3 covers 14 residues. V was pared by 5 bases and J by 7 bases, with 16 bases between. The germline V gene encodes CDR1 MDHEN and CDR2 SYDVKM. The CDR3: CASSPTTRINTQYF. CDR3 DNA sequence: TGTGCCAGCAGTCCTACGACTCGGATTAATACGCAGTATTTT.

This chain connects TRBV4-2 to TRBJ2-7, with 9 positions matching TRBD2. The CDR3 has 17 residues. Per germline, CDR1 LGHNA and CDR2 YNFKEQ. The ends lost 0 bases at V and 0 bases at J; junction bases unmatched: 6. CDR3 nucleotides: TGTGCCAGCAGCCAAGAGCTAGCGGGACTCTTCTCCTACGAGCAGTACTTC. It is translated as CASSQELAGLFSYEQYF.

The CDR3 coding sequence is TGTGCCAGCAGATTGGGACAAGTCGGCCCCCAGTACTTC. It specifies CASRLGQVGPQYF. The rearrangement links TRBV2 to TRBJ2-5; the D gene is possibly TRBD1 (6 bases). V gave up 6 bases and J gave up 9 bases, with 17 bases separating them. The CDR3 spans 13 residues. CDR1 is SNHLY and CDR2 is FYNNEI in the germline V gene.

This chain connects TRBV3-1 (or the pseudogene TRBV3-2) to TRBJ1-6; unclear D gene. The germline V and J ends were trimmed by 3 bases and 7 bases, with 10 bases remaining between them. The CDR3 totals 14 residues. CDR1 is LGHDT, CDR2 YNNKEL, per germline (reference sequence). CDR3 region: CASSQPSGNSPLHF. CDR3 DNA: TGTGCCAGCAGCCAGCCCTCCGGCAATTCACCCCTCCACTTT.

The chain couples TRBV5-4 to TRBJ2-7; D might be TRBD1 or TRBD2, each matching 5 bases. CDR1 is SGHNT and CDR2 is YYREEE in the germline V gene (reference sequence). The V gene lost 0 bases and the J gene lost 0 bases, with 13 bases spanning the gap. The CDR3 sequence is 16 residues long. The CDR3 is CASSLEAQGTSYEQYF. As DNA, the CDR3 is TGTGCCAGCAGCTTGGAAGCCCAAGGGACCTCCTACGAGCAGTACTTC. Full variable domain (missing parts from reference TRBV5-4 and TRBJ2-7): ETGVTQSPTHLIKTRGQQVTLRCSSQSGHNTVSWYQQALGQGPQFIFQYYREEENGRGNFPPRFSGLQFPNYSSELNVNALELDDSALYLCASSLEAQGTSYEQYFGPGTRLTVT.